The sequence of this T cell receptor beta chain was determined in a study of neoadjuvant anti-PD-1 for oral cavity cancer. Across the whole study: Around day 43, patients without progression received a fourth nivolumab dose before surgery.

Method: immunoSEQ multiplex PCR; TCRdb's copy keeps in-frame clones and lacks some. The sample has some 10,000 clones, more than 55% seen once. Study-level results: Only a few patients per response group were TCR-analyzed; validation needed.

This clone was counted a few times. Its antigen is unidentified. After removal of 4 bases from V and 7 bases from J, the junction contained 14 bases not matched to a gene. Per germline, CDR1 SGHRS and CDR2 YFSETQ. The CDR3 has 16 amino acids. Time point described: after neoadjuvant nivolumab, at surgical resection. These oral cavity squamous cell carcinomas were HPV-negative and locally advanced. Sequencing was performed on tumor tissue, taken after nivolumab (anti-PD-1) treatment. The receptor's source is a person aged 40 to 85 with oral cavity squamous cell carcinoma. This sequence joins TRBV5-1 and TRBJ2-1; TRBD1 matches 7 bases. DNA of the CDR3: TGCGCCAGCAGCATCCGGGACAGCGGTTTGATAAATGAGCAGTTCTTC. Its translation is CASSIRDSGLINEQFF.